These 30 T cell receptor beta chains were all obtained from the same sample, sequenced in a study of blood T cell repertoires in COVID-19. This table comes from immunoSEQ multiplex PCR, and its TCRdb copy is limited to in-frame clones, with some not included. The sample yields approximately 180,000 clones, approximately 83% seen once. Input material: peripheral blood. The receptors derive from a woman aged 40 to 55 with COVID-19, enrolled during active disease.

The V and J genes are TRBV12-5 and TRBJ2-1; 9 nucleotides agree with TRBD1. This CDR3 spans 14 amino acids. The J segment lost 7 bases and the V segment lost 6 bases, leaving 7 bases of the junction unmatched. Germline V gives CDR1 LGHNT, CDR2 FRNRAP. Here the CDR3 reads CASGRATGGNEQFF. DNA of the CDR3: TGTGCTAGTGGGCGGGCGACAGGGGGGAATGAGCAGTTCTTC.

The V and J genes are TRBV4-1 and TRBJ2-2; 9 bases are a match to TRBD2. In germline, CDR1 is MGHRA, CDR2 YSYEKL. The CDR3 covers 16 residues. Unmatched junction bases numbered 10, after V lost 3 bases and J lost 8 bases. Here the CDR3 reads CASSHLGLAIPGELFF. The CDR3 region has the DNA TGCGCCAGCAGCCACCTGGGACTAGCCATTCCGGGGGAGCTGTTTTTT.

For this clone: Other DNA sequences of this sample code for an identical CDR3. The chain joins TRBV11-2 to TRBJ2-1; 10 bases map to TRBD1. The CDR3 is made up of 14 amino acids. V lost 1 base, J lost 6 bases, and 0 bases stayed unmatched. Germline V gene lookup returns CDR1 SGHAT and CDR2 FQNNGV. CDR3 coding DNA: TGTGCCAGCAGCTTAGGACAGGGGGCCAATGAGCAGTTCTTC. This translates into CASSLGQGANEQFF.

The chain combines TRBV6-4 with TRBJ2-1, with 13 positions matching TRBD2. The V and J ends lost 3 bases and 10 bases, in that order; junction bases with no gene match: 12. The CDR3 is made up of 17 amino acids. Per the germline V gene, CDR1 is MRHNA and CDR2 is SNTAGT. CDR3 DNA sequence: TGTGCCAGCAGTGAAGCCGGACTAGCGGGAGCGGTAGGAGAGCAGTTCTTC. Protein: CASSEAGLAGAVGEQFF.

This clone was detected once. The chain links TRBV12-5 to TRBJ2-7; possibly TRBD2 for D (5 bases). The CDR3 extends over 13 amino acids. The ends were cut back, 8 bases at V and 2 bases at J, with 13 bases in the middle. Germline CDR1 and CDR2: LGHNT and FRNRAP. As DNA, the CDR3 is TGTGCTAGTCGAGGGTCCGGACCCTACGAGCAGTACTTC. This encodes CASRGSGPYEQYF.

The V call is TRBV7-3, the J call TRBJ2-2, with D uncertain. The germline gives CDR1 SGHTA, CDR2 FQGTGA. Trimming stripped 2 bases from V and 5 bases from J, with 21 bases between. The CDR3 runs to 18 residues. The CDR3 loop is CASSLSSAASLKTGELFF. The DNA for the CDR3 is TGTGCCAGCAGCTTATCTTCTGCGGCCAGTCTGAAAACCGGGGAGCTGTTTTTT.

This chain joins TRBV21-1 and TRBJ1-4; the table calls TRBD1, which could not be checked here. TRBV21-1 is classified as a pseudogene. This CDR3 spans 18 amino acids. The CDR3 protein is CASSERRGRALDNEKLFF. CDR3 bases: TGTGCCAGCAGCGAAAGACGAGGCAGGGCTCTCGATAATGAAAAACTGTTTTTT.

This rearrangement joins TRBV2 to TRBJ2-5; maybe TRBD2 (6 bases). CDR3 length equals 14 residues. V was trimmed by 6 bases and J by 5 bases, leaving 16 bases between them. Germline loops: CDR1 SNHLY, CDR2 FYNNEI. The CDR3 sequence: CASRSPTEGETQYF. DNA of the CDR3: TGTGCCAGCAGGTCCCCGACGGAGGGGGAGACCCAGTACTTC.

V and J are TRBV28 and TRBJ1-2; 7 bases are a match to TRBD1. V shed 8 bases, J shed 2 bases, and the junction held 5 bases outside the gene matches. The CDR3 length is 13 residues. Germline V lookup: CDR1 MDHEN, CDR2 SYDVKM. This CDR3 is CASHRGTNYGYTF. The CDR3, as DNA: TGTGCCAGCCACAGGGGAACGAACTATGGCTACACCTTC.

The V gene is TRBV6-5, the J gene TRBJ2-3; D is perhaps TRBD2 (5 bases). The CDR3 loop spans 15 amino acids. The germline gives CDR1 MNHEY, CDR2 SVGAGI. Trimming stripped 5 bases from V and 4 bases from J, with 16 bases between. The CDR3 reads CASSLAQSRSDTQYF. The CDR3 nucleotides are TGTGCCAGCAGTCTAGCTCAAAGCAGATCAGATACGCAGTATTTT.

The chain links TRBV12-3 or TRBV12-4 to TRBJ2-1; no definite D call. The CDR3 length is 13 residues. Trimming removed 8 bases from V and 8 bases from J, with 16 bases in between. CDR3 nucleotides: TGTGCCAGCTACTCTGGTCTATCCCATGAGCAGTTCTTC. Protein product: CASYSGLSHEQFF.

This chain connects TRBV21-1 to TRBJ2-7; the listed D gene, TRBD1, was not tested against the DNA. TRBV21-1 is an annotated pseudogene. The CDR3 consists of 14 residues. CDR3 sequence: CASSLRDTNYEQYF. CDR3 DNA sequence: TGTGCCAGCAGCCTACGGGACACCAACTACGAGCAGTACTTC.

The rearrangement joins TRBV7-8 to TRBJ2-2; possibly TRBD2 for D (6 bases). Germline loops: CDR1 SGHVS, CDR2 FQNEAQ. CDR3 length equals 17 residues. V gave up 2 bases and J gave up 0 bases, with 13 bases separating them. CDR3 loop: CASSLPAGTSNTGELFF. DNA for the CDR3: TGTGCCAGCAGCTTACCCGCGGGGACTTCGAACACCGGGGAGCTGTTTTTT.

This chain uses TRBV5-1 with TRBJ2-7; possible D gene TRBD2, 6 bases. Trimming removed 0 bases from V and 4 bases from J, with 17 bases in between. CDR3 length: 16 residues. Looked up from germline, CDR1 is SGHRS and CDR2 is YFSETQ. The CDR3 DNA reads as TGCGCCAGCAGCTTGGCCCCTCCGTCTAGCGCGTACGAGCAGTACTTC. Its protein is CASSLAPPSSAYEQYF.

The CDR3 nucleotides are TGTGCCAGCAGTGTCGGGTATGGCTCCTACGAGCAGTACTTC. Translation: CASSVGYGSYEQYF. J is TRBJ2-7 and V is TRBV6-4; no firm D call. V gave up 4 bases and J gave up 0 bases, with 10 bases separating them. Germline values: CDR1 MRHNA, CDR2 SNTAGT. CDR3 size: 14 residues.

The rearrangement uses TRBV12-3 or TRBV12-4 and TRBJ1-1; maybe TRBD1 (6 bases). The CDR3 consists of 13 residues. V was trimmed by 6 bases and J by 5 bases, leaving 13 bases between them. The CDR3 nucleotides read TGTGCCAGCAGGATTGGGACAAAGACTGAAGCTTTCTTT. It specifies CASRIGTKTEAFF.

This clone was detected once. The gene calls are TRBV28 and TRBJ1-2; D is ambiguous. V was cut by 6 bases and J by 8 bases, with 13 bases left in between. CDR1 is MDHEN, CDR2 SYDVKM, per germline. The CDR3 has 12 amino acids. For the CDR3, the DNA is TGTGCCAGCAGCCCCGACATTAGAGGCTACACCTTC. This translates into CASSPDIRGYTF.

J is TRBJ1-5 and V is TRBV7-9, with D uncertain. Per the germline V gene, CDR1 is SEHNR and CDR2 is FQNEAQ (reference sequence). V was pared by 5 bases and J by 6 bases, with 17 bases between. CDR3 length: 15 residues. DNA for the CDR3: TGTGCCAGCAGCCATGGGGAAGAGGGCGGTCAGCCCCAGCATTTT. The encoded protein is CASSHGEEGGQPQHF.

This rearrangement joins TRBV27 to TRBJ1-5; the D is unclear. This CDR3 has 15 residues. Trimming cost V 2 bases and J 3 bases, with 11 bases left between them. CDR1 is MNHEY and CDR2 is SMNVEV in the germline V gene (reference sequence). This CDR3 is CASSLRSHDNQPQHF. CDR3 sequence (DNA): TGTGCCAGCAGTTTACGGAGTCATGACAATCAGCCCCAGCATTTT.

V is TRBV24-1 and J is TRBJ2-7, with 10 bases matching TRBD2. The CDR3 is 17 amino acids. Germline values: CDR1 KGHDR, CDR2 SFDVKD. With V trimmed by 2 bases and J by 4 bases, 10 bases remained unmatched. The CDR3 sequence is CATSDWNLVAGGYEQYF. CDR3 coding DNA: TGTGCCACCAGTGATTGGAATCTGGTAGCGGGAGGATACGAGCAGTACTTC.

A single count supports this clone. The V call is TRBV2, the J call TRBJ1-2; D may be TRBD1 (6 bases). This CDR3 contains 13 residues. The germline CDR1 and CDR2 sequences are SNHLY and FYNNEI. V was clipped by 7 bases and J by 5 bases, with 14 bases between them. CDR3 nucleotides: TGTGCCAGCAAGAGGACAGACAAATATGGCTACACCTTC. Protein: CASKRTDKYGYTF. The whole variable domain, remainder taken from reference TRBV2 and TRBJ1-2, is EPEVTQTPSHQVTQMGQEVILRCVPISNHLYFYWYRQILGQKVEFLVSFYNNEISEKSEIFDDQFSVERPDGSNFTLKIRSTKLEDSAMYFCASKRTDKYGYTFGSGTRLTVV.

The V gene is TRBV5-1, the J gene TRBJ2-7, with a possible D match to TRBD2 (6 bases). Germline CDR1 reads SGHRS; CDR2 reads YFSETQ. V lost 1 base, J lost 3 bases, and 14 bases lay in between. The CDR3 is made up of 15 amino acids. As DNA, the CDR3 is TGCGCCAGCAGCTTGTGGAGGGTGTCTCTCTACGAGCAGTACTTC. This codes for CASSLWRVSLYEQYF.

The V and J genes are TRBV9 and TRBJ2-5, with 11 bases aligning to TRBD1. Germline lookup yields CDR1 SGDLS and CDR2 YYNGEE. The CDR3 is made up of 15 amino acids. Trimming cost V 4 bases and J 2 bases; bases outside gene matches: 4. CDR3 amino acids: CASSMGTGGQETQYF. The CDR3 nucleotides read TGTGCCAGCAGCATGGGGACAGGGGGTCAAGAGACCCAGTACTTC.

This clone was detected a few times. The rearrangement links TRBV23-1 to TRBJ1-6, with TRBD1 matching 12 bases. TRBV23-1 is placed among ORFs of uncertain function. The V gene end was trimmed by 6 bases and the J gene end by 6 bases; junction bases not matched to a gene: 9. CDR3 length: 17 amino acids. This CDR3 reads CASREGGQGAGNSPLHF. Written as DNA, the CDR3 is TGCGCCAGCAGGGAAGGGGGACAGGGGGCCGGTAATTCACCCCTCCACTTT.

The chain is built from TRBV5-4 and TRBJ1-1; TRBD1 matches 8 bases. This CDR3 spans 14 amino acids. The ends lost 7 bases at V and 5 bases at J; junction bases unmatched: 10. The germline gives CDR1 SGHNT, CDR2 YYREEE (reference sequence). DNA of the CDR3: TGTGCCAGCCAGACAGGGGATCGGTGGACTGAAGCTTTCTTT. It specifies CASQTGDRWTEAFF.

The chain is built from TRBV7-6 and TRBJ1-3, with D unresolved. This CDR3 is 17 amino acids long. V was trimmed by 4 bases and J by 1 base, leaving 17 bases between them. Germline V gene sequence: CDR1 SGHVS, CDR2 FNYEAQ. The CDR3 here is CASSSYLTTASGNTIYF. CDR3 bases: TGTGCCAGCAGCTCATATCTCACGACTGCTTCTGGAAACACCATATATTTT.

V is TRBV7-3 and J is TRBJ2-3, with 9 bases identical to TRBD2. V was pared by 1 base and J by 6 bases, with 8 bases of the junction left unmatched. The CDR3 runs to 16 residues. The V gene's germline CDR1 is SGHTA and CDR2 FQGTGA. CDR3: CASSLMGLASPDTQYF. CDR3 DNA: TGTGCCAGCAGCTTAATGGGACTAGCTTCCCCCGATACGCAGTATTTT.

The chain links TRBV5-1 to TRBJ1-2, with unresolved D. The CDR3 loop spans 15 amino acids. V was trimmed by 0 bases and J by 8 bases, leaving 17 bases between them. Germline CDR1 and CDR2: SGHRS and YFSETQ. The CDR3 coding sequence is TGCGCCAGCAGCTTGGAGGGAGTTCCACCATCCGGCTACACCTTC. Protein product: CASSLEGVPPSGYTF.

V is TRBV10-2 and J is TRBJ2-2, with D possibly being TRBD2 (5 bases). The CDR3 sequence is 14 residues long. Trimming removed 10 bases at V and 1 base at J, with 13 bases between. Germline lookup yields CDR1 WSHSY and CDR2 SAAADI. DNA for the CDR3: TGCGCCACCAAGCGGCCTGGGAACACCGGGGAGCTGTTTTTT. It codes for CATKRPGNTGELFF.

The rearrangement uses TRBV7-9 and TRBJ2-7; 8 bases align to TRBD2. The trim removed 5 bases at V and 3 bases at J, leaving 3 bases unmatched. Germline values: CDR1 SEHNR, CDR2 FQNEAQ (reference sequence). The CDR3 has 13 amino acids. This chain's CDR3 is CASSQTSVYEQYF. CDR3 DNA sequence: TGTGCCAGCAGCCAGACTAGCGTCTACGAGCAGTACTTC.